These 5 T cell receptor beta chains were all obtained from the same sample, sequenced in a study of cytomegalovirus exposure and HLA in healthy donors. Amplification used 60 Vbeta primers and 13 Jbeta primers. Assay: immunoSEQ multiplex PCR; the TCRdb copy retains only in-frame clones and omits some. The sample gives approximately 120,000 clones, around 76% of which show up once; approximately 13% is in the top ten. Sample: PBMCs. The receptors come from a woman aged 55 to 70 in good health and CMV-seropositive.

This rearrangement joins TRBV7-9 to TRBJ1-4; no reliable D call. This CDR3 spans 14 amino acids. The germline gives CDR1 SEHNR, CDR2 FQNEAQ (reference sequence). V was cut by 1 base and J by 9 bases, with 12 bases left in between. CDR3 nucleotides: TGTGCCAGCAGCTTAGGGGGAGAGGTCCAAAAACTGTTTTTT. Its protein product is CASSLGGEVQKLFF.

With regard to this clone: The junction and the germline gene differ at one end; a read error may be behind it. V is TRBV23-1 and J is TRBJ2-3; 7 bases align to TRBD2. TRBV23-1 is an ORF for which the function is uncertain. The CDR3 is made up of 15 amino acids. CDR3 sequence reads: CASSRSGDSTGTQYF. The CDR3 nucleotides read TGCGCCAGCAGTCGGAGCGGGGATAGCACAGGTACGCAGTATTTT.

This clone was picked up one time. The V and J genes are TRBV6-1 and TRBJ1-6; the D gene is possibly TRBD1 (6 bases). V was pared by 2 bases and J by 6 bases, with 8 bases between. The length of the CDR3 is 14 residues. The germline V gene has CDR1 MNHNS and CDR2 SASEGT. As DNA, the CDR3 is TGTGCCAGCAGTGAACTACAGGGTAATTCACCCCTCCACTTT. Translated, it gives CASSELQGNSPLHF.

This chain links TRBV6-5 with TRBJ2-3, with 12 bases aligning to TRBD2. This CDR3 spans 15 amino acids. The ends lost 6 bases at V and 2 bases at J; junction bases unmatched: 3. The germline V gene encodes CDR1 MNHEY and CDR2 SVGAGI. Here the CDR3 DNA reads TGTGCCAGCAGCCGGACTAGCGGGGCCACAGATACGCAGTATTTT. It codes for CASSRTSGATDTQYF.

This clone has only a few counts. V is TRBV12-5 and J is TRBJ1-2; D is ambiguous. CDR1 is LGHNT and CDR2 is FRNRAP in the germline V gene. V was pared by 1 base and J by 5 bases, with 8 bases between. The CDR3 has 13 residues. The CDR3 region is CASGLDLPYGYTF. CDR3 DNA: TGTGCTAGTGGTTTGGACCTACCGTATGGCTACACCTTC.